Shown below are 28 T cell receptor beta chains from a single sample sequenced in a study of T cell responses to AZD1222 COVID-19 vaccine. Method: immunoSEQ multiplex PCR; TCRdb's copy keeps in-frame clones and lacks some. The data show about 100,000 clones, roughly 85% seen once. The specimen was peripheral blood, collected 28 days after the second AZD1222 dose. The receptors derive from an adult who received the AZD1222 COVID-19 vaccine.

This clone was found once. The rearrangement joins TRBV29-1 to TRBJ2-1; 11 bases are a match to TRBD2. V shed 0 bases, J shed 7 bases, and the junction held 5 bases outside the gene matches. There are 15 residues in the CDR3. CDR1 and CDR2 from the germline V gene are SQVTM and ANQGSEA. The CDR3 bases are TGCAGCGTTGAAGATCGTAGCGGGAGGGGGAATGAGCAGTTCTTC. Its protein is CSVEDRSGRGNEQFF.

This chain connects TRBV24-1 to TRBJ1-4; 9 bases line up with TRBD1. The CDR3 runs to 15 residues. Germline lookup yields CDR1 KGHDR and CDR2 SFDVKD. Trimming cost V 4 bases and J 7 bases; bases outside gene matches: 6. The CDR3 here is CATSDTGTGIEKLFF. For the CDR3, the DNA is TGTGCCACCAGTGACACCGGGACAGGGATTGAAAAACTGTTTTTT.

The genes are TRBV27 and TRBJ2-7, with 14 bases matching TRBD2. Losses at the gene ends were 0 bases for V and 3 bases for J; bases not matched to a gene: 1. The V gene's germline CDR1 is MNHEY and CDR2 SMNVEV (reference sequence). The CDR3 has 16 residues. CDR3 region: CASSLSGTSGSYEQYF. The CDR3 DNA follows: TGTGCCAGCAGTTTATCGGGGACTAGCGGGAGCTACGAGCAGTACTTC.

The CDR3 DNA sequence: TGTGCCAGCAGAGGAGGACTAGAACGCTACGAGCAGTACTTC. This encodes CASRGGLERYEQYF. The rearrangement uses TRBV9 and TRBJ2-7, with 7 positions matching TRBD2. Germline V gene lookup returns CDR1 SGDLS and CDR2 YYNGEE. The CDR3 consists of 14 residues. Trimming removed 5 bases from V and 3 bases from J; junction bases left unmatched: 8.

The chain links TRBV6-2 or TRBV6-3 to TRBJ1-1; 8 bases align to TRBD1. CDR3 length: 16 amino acids. Germline-derived CDR1 and CDR2 are MNHEY and SVGEGT. J lost 5 bases, V lost 5 bases, and 13 bases had no gene match. The DNA for the CDR3 is TGTGCCAGCAGTGCTAGGACAGGGCTGTATTGGACTGAAGCTTTCTTT. Translated, it gives CASSARTGLYWTEAFF.

This clone occurred once. V and J are TRBV28 and TRBJ2-7; TRBD1 or TRBD2 may be the D gene (5 bases each). The ends were cut back, 7 bases at V and 2 bases at J, with 9 bases in the middle. Germline CDR1 is MDHEN and CDR2 is SYDVKM. The CDR3 loop spans 12 amino acids. CDR3 in DNA: TGTGCCAGCAAAAGGGGACCCTACGAGCAGTACTTC. Amino acids: CASKRGPYEQYF.

The chain combines TRBV5-5 with TRBJ1-5, with 9 bases matching TRBD1. V was clipped by 4 bases and J by 7 bases; unmatched bases: 9. The germline CDR1 and CDR2 sequences are SGHKS and YYEKEE (reference sequence). The CDR3 consists of 15 residues. CDR3 DNA: TGTGCCAGCAGCCCCGGGACAGGGTGGGGGCAGCCCCAGCATTTT. Encoded protein: CASSPGTGWGQPQHF. The whole variable domain, remainder taken from reference TRBV5-5 and TRBJ1-5, is DAGVTQSPTHLIKTRGQQVTLRCSPISGHKSVSWYQQVLGQGPQFIFQYYEKEERGRGNFPDRFSARQFPNYSSELNVNALLLGDSALYLCASSPGTGWGQPQHFGDGTRLSIL.

The chain is built from TRBV13 and TRBJ2-7, with 13 bases lining up with TRBD2. J was trimmed by 4 bases and V by 5 bases; bases with no gene match: 11. The CDR3 spans 17 residues. CDR1 PRHDT and CDR2 FYEKMQ come from the germline V gene (reference sequence). CDR3 coding DNA: TGTGCCAGCAGCACCAGGACTAGCGGGAGACAATCGTACGAGCAGTACTTC. This codes for CASSTRTSGRQSYEQYF.

This clone was seen a few times. The chain links TRBV18 to TRBJ1-2, with 7 bases that match TRBD1. The length of the CDR3 is 14 residues. V was pared by 8 bases and J by 4 bases, with 10 bases of the junction left unmatched. Looked up from germline, CDR1 is KGHSH and CDR2 is LQKENI. CDR3 coding DNA: TGTGCCAGCACTGTGGCAGGGGGACGCTATGGCTACACCTTC. Protein: CASTVAGGRYGYTF.

J is TRBJ1-5 and V is TRBV19, with D perhaps matching TRBD1 (6 bases). Per germline, CDR1 LNHDA and CDR2 SQIVND (reference sequence). The CDR3 totals 14 residues. Trimming took 7 bases from V and 3 from J, leaving 13 bases between them. The CDR3 here is CASNKGGINQPQHF. CDR3 coding DNA: TGTGCCAGTAATAAGGGGGGTATCAATCAGCCCCAGCATTTT.

The chain has TRBV5-5 and TRBJ1-2; D is possibly TRBD1 (5 bases). Trimming took 0 bases from V and 5 from J, leaving 5 bases between them. Germline CDR1 SGHKS, CDR2 YYEKEE (reference sequence). The CDR3 consists of 12 residues. The CDR3 sequence: CASSLGQYGYTF. CDR3 bases: TGTGCCAGCAGCTTGGGACAGTATGGCTACACCTTC.

The chain couples TRBV12-5 to TRBJ2-2, with 10 positions matching TRBD1. With 5 bases clipped from V and 4 bases from J, the junction kept 1 base outside the gene matches. There are 14 residues in the CDR3. CDR1 LGHNT and CDR2 FRNRAP come from the germline V gene. The CDR3 coding sequence is TGTGCTAGTGGTAGGACAGGGGGCACCGGGGAGCTGTTTTTT. This gives the protein CASGRTGGTGELFF.

The chain has TRBV4-2 and TRBJ1-2, with a possible D match to TRBD1 (6 bases). The CDR3 runs to 13 residues. Germline V gene data show CDR1 as LGHNA and CDR2 as YNFKEQ. Trimming took off 4 bases at V and 4 bases at J, with 10 bases between the two ends. The CDR3 here is CASSRDTIYGYTF. The CDR3 DNA is TGTGCCAGCAGCCGGGACACGATCTATGGCTACACCTTC.

This chain links TRBV5-1 with TRBJ2-5, with 10 bases identical to TRBD2. Looked up from germline, CDR1 is SGHRS and CDR2 is YFSETQ. This CDR3 contains 14 residues. V trimming: 4 bases; J trimming: 1 base; junction bases outside the gene matches: 1. CDR3 loop: CASSPSGSQETQYF. The CDR3 DNA reads TGCGCCAGCAGCCCTAGCGGGAGCCAAGAGACCCAGTACTTC.

This chain links TRBV6-6 with TRBJ1-6, with 7 nucleotides matching TRBD1. The ends lost 5 bases at V and 0 bases at J; junction bases unmatched: 7. This CDR3 spans 17 amino acids. Germline loops: CDR1 MNHNY, CDR2 SVGAGI (reference sequence). This CDR3 reads CASSRQGLSSYNSPLHF. The CDR3 region has the DNA TGTGCCAGCAGTCGACAGGGCTTGAGCTCCTATAATTCACCCCTCCACTTT.

The chain links TRBV5-6 to TRBJ1-2; 8 bases map to TRBD1. V lost 2 bases, J lost 12 bases, and 15 bases stayed unmatched. This CDR3 is built from 15 residues. Germline assignment: CDR1 SGHDT and CDR2 YYEEEE. The CDR3 here is CASSFIDRGRDIDTF. The DNA of the CDR3 is TGTGCCAGCAGCTTTATTGACAGGGGACGTGACATCGACACCTTC.

This chain links TRBV10-2 with TRBJ1-5; no definite D call. From germline, CDR1 is WSHSY and CDR2 SAAADI. This CDR3 region has 14 residues. The V gene lost 4 bases and the J gene lost 4 bases, with 11 bases spanning the gap. CDR3 region: CASSGRQANQPQHF. The DNA of the CDR3 is TGCGCCAGCAGTGGTCGACAAGCTAATCAGCCCCAGCATTTT.

This clone was counted a single time. This chain uses TRBV19 with TRBJ2-1; TRBD2 aligns across 13 bases. The CDR3 runs to 15 residues. Trimming at V came to 4 bases and at J to 9 bases, leaving 6 bases not matched to a gene. CDR1 and CDR2 from the germline V gene are LNHDA and SQIVND (reference sequence). The CDR3 DNA sequence: TGTGCCAGTAGTACTCGGACTAGCGGGAGCGGTGAGCAGTTCTTC. It translates to CASSTRTSGSGEQFF.

The chain couples TRBV19 to TRBJ2-1; 13 bases line up with TRBD2. After removal of 1 base from V and 0 bases from J, the junction contained 6 bases not matched to a gene. The CDR3 is 19 amino acids. Germline V lookup: CDR1 LNHDA, CDR2 SQIVND (reference sequence). The CDR3 reads CASSIGLAGGAISYNEQFF. CDR3 sequence (DNA): TGTGCCAGTAGTATAGGACTAGCGGGAGGCGCAATCTCCTACAATGAGCAGTTCTTC.

This chain links TRBV3-1 (or the pseudogene TRBV3-2) with TRBJ2-7, with 8 nucleotides matching TRBD2. CDR1 is LGHDT, CDR2 YNNKEL, per germline (reference sequence). The CDR3 has 15 residues. Trimming took 3 bases from V and 5 from J; bases not matched to a gene: 9. As DNA, the CDR3 is TGTGCCAGCAGCCAGCCAGCGGGAGAATTAAACGAGCAGTACTTC. It translates to CASSQPAGELNEQYF.

V usage is TRBV7-9 and J usage is TRBJ1-1, with TRBD1 identical over 9 bases. Losses at the gene ends were 5 bases for V and 11 bases for J; bases not matched to a gene: 12. The germline V gene encodes CDR1 SEHNR and CDR2 FQNEAQ (reference sequence). This CDR3 is built from 14 residues. DNA for the CDR3: TGTGCCAGCAGCAACAGGGGGCGGCTAGAACGGGCTTTCTTT. Amino acids: CASSNRGRLERAFF.

The table lists this clone with a count of one. V and J are TRBV27 and TRBJ2-1; 9 bases are shared with TRBD2. This CDR3 has 16 residues. Germline V lookup: CDR1 MNHEY, CDR2 SMNVEV (reference sequence). V shed 5 bases and J 4 bases; nucleotides not matched to a gene: 9. The CDR3 DNA is TGTGCCAGCAGTCAGACTAGCGGTGCTCTATACAATGAGCAGTTCTTC. Translation: CASSQTSGALYNEQFF.

The chain joins TRBV11-1 to TRBJ2-1; tentatively, D is TRBD1 or TRBD2 (6 bases each). The CDR3 has 11 residues. The germline CDR1 and CDR2 sequences are SGHAT and FQDESV (reference sequence). Trimming shortened V by 8 bases and J by 7 bases, and 9 bases separated the two germline ends. CDR3 loop: CASGGRNEQFF. The CDR3 DNA follows: TGTGCCAGCGGGGGGCGGAATGAGCAGTTCTTC.

This clone was counted a single time. The V and J genes are TRBV6-1 and TRBJ2-7; weak D call: TRBD1 (5 bases). The CDR3 runs 15 residues. The V gene's germline CDR1 is MNHNS and CDR2 SASEGT. V shed 1 base and J shed 5 bases, with 15 bases lying between them. For the CDR3, the DNA is TGTGCCAGCAGTGAAGGGTTCGCAGGGATGGACGAGCAGTACTTC. This codes for CASSEGFAGMDEQYF.

For the CDR3, the DNA is TGTGCCAGCAGCTTAGCACCGGGACAGGGAGGCCACGAGCAGTACTTC. This encodes CASSLAPGQGGHEQYF. The chain couples TRBV7-9 to TRBJ2-7, with 9 bases matching TRBD1. The CDR3 extends over 16 amino acids. Trimming removed 0 bases from V and 5 bases from J; junction bases left unmatched: 8. The germline gives CDR1 SEHNR, CDR2 FQNEAQ (reference sequence).

This chain joins TRBV28 and TRBJ1-1; D is unclear. Germline loops: CDR1 MDHEN, CDR2 SYDVKM. Trimming shortened V by 8 bases and J by 5 bases, and 15 bases separated the two germline ends. This CDR3 is built from 13 residues. The CDR3 here is CASHPIVGTEAFF. CDR3 DNA: TGTGCCAGCCATCCCATTGTGGGGACTGAAGCTTTCTTT.

V usage is TRBV18 and J usage is TRBJ1-2; D possibly corresponds to TRBD1 (6 bases). Germline values: CDR1 KGHSH, CDR2 LQKENI. Trimming stripped 5 bases from V and 4 bases from J, with 17 bases between. The CDR3 runs to 15 residues. The CDR3 loop is CASSGTPEPLYGYTF. The CDR3 nucleotides are TGTGCCAGCTCAGGGACACCTGAGCCTCTCTATGGCTACACCTTC.

The V and J genes are TRBV9 and TRBJ2-5, with D possibly being TRBD1 (6 bases). The V gene lost 1 base and the J gene lost 5 bases, with 15 bases spanning the gap. Germline loops: CDR1 SGDLS, CDR2 YYNGEE. The CDR3 length is 15 residues. CDR3 protein: CASSVNGQFTETQYF. The CDR3 DNA sequence: TGTGCCAGCAGCGTAAATGGACAGTTTACGGAGACCCAGTACTTC.